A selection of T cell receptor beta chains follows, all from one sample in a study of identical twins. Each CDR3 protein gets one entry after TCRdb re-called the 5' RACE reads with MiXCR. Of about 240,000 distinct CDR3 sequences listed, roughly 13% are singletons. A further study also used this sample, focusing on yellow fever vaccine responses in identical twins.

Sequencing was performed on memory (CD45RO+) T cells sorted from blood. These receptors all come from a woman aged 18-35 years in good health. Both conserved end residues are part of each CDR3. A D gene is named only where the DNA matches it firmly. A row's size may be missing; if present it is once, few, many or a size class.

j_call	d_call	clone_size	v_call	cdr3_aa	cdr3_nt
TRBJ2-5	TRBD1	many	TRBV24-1	CATSEPRPGQGQETQYF	TGTGCCACCAGTGAGCCAAGACCGGGACAGGGTCAAGAGACCCAGTACTTC
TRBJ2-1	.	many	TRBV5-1	CASSLVSSSYNEQFF	TGTGCCAGCAGTTTAGTGTCGAGCTCCTACAATGAGCAGTTCTTC
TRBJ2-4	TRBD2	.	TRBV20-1	CSARGGRIAKNIQYF	TGCAGTGCTAGGGGCGGGAGGATAGCCAAAAACATTCAGTACTTC
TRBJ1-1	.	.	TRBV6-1	CASSEYPPRDTEAFF	TGTGCCAGCAGTGAATATCCGCCTCGGGACACTGAAGCTTTCTTT
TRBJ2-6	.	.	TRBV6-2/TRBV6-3	CASSAPAALGANVLTF	TGTGCCAGCAGCGCGCCAGCGGCCCTGGGAGCCAACGTCCTGACTTTC
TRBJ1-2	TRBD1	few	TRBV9	CASSAGQDGYTF	TGTGCCAGCAGCGCCGGACAGGATGGCTACACCTTC
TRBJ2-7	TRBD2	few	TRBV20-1	CSARGVAGGMAYEQYF	TGCAGTGCTAGAGGGGTAGCGGGGGGGATGGCCTACGAGCAGTACTTC
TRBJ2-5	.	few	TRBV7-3	CASSLTPRETQYF	TGTGCCAGCAGCTTAACCCCCCGGGAGACCCAGTACTTC
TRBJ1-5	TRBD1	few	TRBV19	CASTNGVQGATAQHF	TGTGCCAGTACCAATGGGGTCCAGGGGGCAACGGCCCAGCATTTT
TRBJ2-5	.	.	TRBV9	CASSVAGFGETQYF	TGTGCCAGCAGCGTAGCAGGGTTCGGGGAGACCCAGTACTTC
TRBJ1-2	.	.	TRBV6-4	CASSDSSQGSGYGYTF	TGTGCCAGCAGTGACTCGAGTCAGGGATCGGGCTATGGCTACACCTTC
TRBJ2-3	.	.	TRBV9	CASSEGRSVDTQYF	TGTGCCAGTTCAGAGGGGAGGTCTGTCGATACGCAGTATTTT
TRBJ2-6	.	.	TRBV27	CASSGTYSGANVLTF	TGTGCCAGCAGTGGCACATACTCTGGGGCCAACGTCCTGACTTTC
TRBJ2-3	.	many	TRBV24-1	CATSDPQPGTDTQYF	TGTGCCACCAGTGACCCCCAACCGGGGACAGATACGCAGTATTTT
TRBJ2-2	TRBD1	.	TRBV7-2	CASSLLRGPGELFF	TGTGCCAGCAGCTTATTGAGGGGGCCCGGGGAGCTGTTTTTT
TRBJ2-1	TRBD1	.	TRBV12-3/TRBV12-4	CAFCLLVRGSRVNDNEQFF	TGTGCCTTCTGTTTGCTAGTCAGGGGGAGCCGGGTAAACGACAATGAGCAGTTCTTC
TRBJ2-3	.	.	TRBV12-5	CASGLYRNTDTQYF	TGTGCTAGTGGTTTATACAGGAACACAGATACGCAGTATTTT